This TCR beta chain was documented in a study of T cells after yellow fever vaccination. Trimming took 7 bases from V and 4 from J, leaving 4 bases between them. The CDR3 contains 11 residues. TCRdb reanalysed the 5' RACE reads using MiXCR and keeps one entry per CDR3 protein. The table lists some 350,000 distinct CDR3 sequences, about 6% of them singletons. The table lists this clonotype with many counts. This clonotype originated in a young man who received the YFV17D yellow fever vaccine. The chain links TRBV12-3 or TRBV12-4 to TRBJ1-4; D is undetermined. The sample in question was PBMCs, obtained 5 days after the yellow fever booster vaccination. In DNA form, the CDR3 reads TGTGCCAGCACTCGTAATGAAAAACTGTTTTTT. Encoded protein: CASTRNEKLFF.